This TCR beta chain is from a study of Ad26.COV2.S vaccination and SARS-CoV-2 variants. Study details: The study gave Ad26.COV2.S intramuscularly, once or twice 56 days apart.

Sequencing was performed with immunoSEQ multiplex PCR; in TCRdb, only in-frame clones are kept and a portion is missing. The sample has 350,000 to 450,000 clones, 85% seen once. As to treatment: 15 to 20 received Ad26.COV2.S at low or high dose, single or two shots; about 5 received placebo; per-sample allocation not given. All samples were drawn on day 63, counting from the first vaccine or placebo injection. Wuhan-strain spike was delivered by a replication-incompetent Ad26 vector. Trimming pared 0 bases from V and 2 bases from J, leaving 9 bases between. The V gene's germline CDR1 is SGHKS and CDR2 YYEKEE (reference sequence). This CDR3 contains 14 residues. As concerns this clone: Its antigen is unknown.

General observations from the study: Vaccine recipients posted higher spike-specific TCR breadth than their placebo counterparts.

The J gene is TRBJ2-7, the V gene TRBV5-5; no definite D call. The TCR sequence derives from a person aged 18-65 years who received the Ad26.COV2.S COVID-19 vaccine or a placebo. The sequencing here drew on peripheral blood, taken in a trial of Ad26.COV2.S vaccine versus placebo. The CDR3 loop is CASSLDLNAYEQYF. CDR3 nucleotides: TGTGCCAGCAGCTTGGACTTGAACGCCTACGAGCAGTACTTC.